The rows below give T cell receptor beta chains drawn from one sample of a study of CD8 T cells in ankylosing spondylitis. MiXCR, run by TCRdb on the 5' RACE reads, gives a single entry per CDR3 protein. The sample comprises some 220,000 distinct CDR3 sequences, more than 5.5% of which are singletons, and 11% to 15% rests with the top ten. Sequenced: blood, either unsorted or a sorted T cell fraction (not recorded which). All receptors derive from a male donor with ankylosing spondylitis. Each CDR3 is given with its conserved first and last residue. Fields, in order: V gene, J gene, CDR3 protein.

v_call: TRBV6-2/TRBV6-3; j_call: TRBJ2-1; cdr3_aa: CASSYGGYNEQFF
v_call: TRBV29-1; j_call: TRBJ2-3; cdr3_aa: CSVGVGGVGTDTQYF
v_call: TRBV5-6; j_call: TRBJ2-7; cdr3_aa: CASSLWGAEPSHEQYF
v_call: TRBV15; j_call: TRBJ1-4; cdr3_aa: CATSRGRGTTNEKLFF
v_call: TRBV13; j_call: TRBJ2-2; cdr3_aa: CASSLPGEGTGELFF
v_call: TRBV6-2/TRBV6-3; j_call: TRBJ1-5; cdr3_aa: CASTGGGALGNQPQHF
v_call: TRBV19; j_call: TRBJ2-1; cdr3_aa: CASTSQEINEQFF
v_call: TRBV6-5; j_call: TRBJ2-3; cdr3_aa: CASSYFAGGKTDTQYF
v_call: TRBV5-6; j_call: TRBJ1-2; cdr3_aa: CASSLVPRALSGGYTF
v_call: TRBV20-1; j_call: TRBJ2-1; cdr3_aa: CSARIGGDYNEQFF
v_call: TRBV29-1; j_call: TRBJ2-7; cdr3_aa: CSVTGGEQYF
v_call: TRBV6-5; j_call: TRBJ1-5; cdr3_aa: CASSYSISNQPQHF
v_call: TRBV29-1; j_call: TRBJ1-2; cdr3_aa: CSVEVRRSYGYTF
v_call: TRBV12-3/TRBV12-4; j_call: TRBJ2-1; cdr3_aa: CASSFMGGRGNEQFF
v_call: TRBV2; j_call: TRBJ2-7; cdr3_aa: CASSEGMGSSYEQYF
v_call: TRBV10-3; j_call: TRBJ2-3; cdr3_aa: CAISVFIVASNNRIDTQYF
v_call: TRBV12-3/TRBV12-4; j_call: TRBJ1-4; cdr3_aa: CASSLNLGRDEKLFF
v_call: TRBV27; j_call: TRBJ2-1; cdr3_aa: CASSLRQTGTTEQFF
v_call: TRBV6-2/TRBV6-3; j_call: TRBJ2-3; cdr3_aa: CASSYIYNRLTDTQYF
v_call: TRBV4-1; j_call: TRBJ2-7; cdr3_aa: CASSQEWGTGGSYEQYF
v_call: TRBV2; j_call: TRBJ1-2; cdr3_aa: CATAYPGDFNYGYTF
v_call: TRBV12-3/TRBV12-4; j_call: TRBJ2-7; cdr3_aa: CASSPLGTVLNEQYF
v_call: TRBV4-1; j_call: TRBJ1-1; cdr3_aa: CASSRRGGTNTEAFF
v_call: TRBV29-1; j_call: TRBJ2-2; cdr3_aa: CSARTGEGTGELFF
v_call: TRBV4-2; j_call: TRBJ1-4; cdr3_aa: CASSQESGGGYEKLFF
v_call: TRBV19; j_call: TRBJ2-7; cdr3_aa: CASSISGGRTYEQYF